The 22 T cell receptor beta chains in this list originate from one sample, sequenced in a study of cytomegalovirus exposure and HLA in healthy donors. The PCR ran on 60 Vbeta and 13 Jbeta primers. Here immunoSEQ multiplex PCR was the method, and the copy in TCRdb shows in-frame clones only, minus some. This table has about 93,000 clones, roughly 75% appearing once. Sequencing was done on a sample of PBMCs. Receptors originate from a man aged 25-40 years in good health and CMV-seronegative.

This clone was counted once. The identical CDR3 is also encoded by other nucleotide sequences in the sample. This chain links TRBV28 with TRBJ1-2; D is unclear. CDR1 MDHEN and CDR2 SYDVKM come from the germline V gene. This CDR3 has 12 amino acids. V lost 3 bases and J 4 bases, leaving 6 bases between the germline ends. As DNA, the CDR3 is TGTGCCAGCAGTTTCGACTCCTATGGCTACACCTTC. It codes for CASSFDSYGYTF.

The chain uses TRBV7-2 and TRBJ1-3; D remains unclear. V gave up 3 bases and J gave up 4 bases, with 10 bases separating them. In germline, CDR1 is SGHTA, CDR2 FQGNSA. The CDR3 has 14 amino acids. In DNA form, the CDR3 reads TGTGCCAGCAGCTTTGCGGATGGGGGAAACACCATATATTTT. Its translation is CASSFADGGNTIYF.

V and J are TRBV4-2 and TRBJ1-5; D possibly corresponds to TRBD1 (6 bases). The germline V gene encodes CDR1 LGHNA and CDR2 YNFKEQ. V was trimmed by 4 bases and J by 9 bases, leaving 19 bases between them. The CDR3 is 15 residues long. The CDR3 sequence is CASSPVPQGRGPQHF. DNA of the CDR3: TGTGCCAGCAGCCCCGTCCCACAGGGAAGGGGGCCCCAGCATTTT.

The chain joins TRBV20-1 to TRBJ2-1; the D gene is possibly TRBD1 (6 bases). V was pared by 6 bases and J by 9 bases, with 12 bases between. CDR1 and CDR2 (germline): DFQATT, SNEGSKA (reference sequence). The CDR3 sequence is 11 residues long. This chain's CDR3 is CSAPRGGEQFF. As DNA, the CDR3 is TGCAGTGCCCCCAGAGGGGGTGAGCAGTTCTTC.

This sequence joins TRBV9 and TRBJ1-5; D call uncertain. V was cut by 4 bases and J by 2 bases, with 13 bases left in between. This CDR3 has 15 residues. CDR1 and CDR2 (germline): SGDLS, YYNGEE. The CDR3 DNA is TGTGCCAGCAGCCCCGGAGGCGCGGGCAATCAGCCCCAGCATTTT. It yields the protein CASSPGGAGNQPQHF.

The chain has TRBV10-3 and TRBJ1-2, with 7 bases aligning to TRBD1. Trimming took 3 bases from V and 4 from J; bases not matched to a gene: 2. The V gene's germline CDR1 is ENHRY and CDR2 SYGVKD. This CDR3 comprises 13 residues. CDR3 nucleotide sequence: TGTGCCATCAGTGAAGGGGGCGGCTATGGCTACACCTTC. It specifies CAISEGGGYGYTF.

This clone occurred a few times. This CDR3 is also generated by other DNA sequences in the sample. The chain links TRBV6-1 to TRBJ2-7; 11 bases are shared with TRBD1. Germline CDR1 reads MNHNS; CDR2 reads SASEGT. The trim removed 3 bases at V and 0 bases at J, leaving 1 base unmatched. The CDR3 is 15 residues long. Written as DNA, the CDR3 is TGTGCCAGCAGTGAGGGGACAGGGGGCTCCTACGAGCAGTACTTC. It yields the protein CASSEGTGGSYEQYF.

This chain connects TRBV28 to TRBJ2-7; 8 positions agree with TRBD1. Germline lookup yields CDR1 MDHEN and CDR2 SYDVKM. The CDR3 spans 15 residues. J was trimmed by 4 bases and V by 4 bases; bases with no gene match: 9. In nucleotides, the CDR3 is TGTGCCAGCAGTTCCCCCAGGGGGCGCTTTTACGAGCAGTACTTC. It yields the protein CASSSPRGRFYEQYF.

The V call is TRBV9, the J call TRBJ2-3; 8 bases are shared with TRBD1. In germline, CDR1 is SGDLS, CDR2 YYNGEE. The CDR3 has 16 residues. V was pared by 0 bases and J by 6 bases, with 9 bases of the junction left unmatched. The CDR3 region has the DNA TGTGCCAGCAGCGTAGCGGCGGACAGGGTACAGGATACGCAGTATTTT. Amino acid sequence: CASSVAADRVQDTQYF.

In this sample, this clone turned up a few times. The genes are TRBV11-3 and TRBJ2-5; TRBD2 aligns across 8 bases. Germline loops: CDR1 SGHNT, CDR2 YENEEA. This CDR3 is built from 16 residues. V was pared by 1 base and J by 5 bases, with 9 bases of the junction left unmatched. The CDR3 sequence: CASSLGKREHEETQYF. The DNA for the CDR3 is TGTGCCAGCAGCTTAGGAAAGCGGGAGCACGAGGAGACCCAGTACTTC.

This clone was detected a few times. The chain links TRBV7-2 to TRBJ1-5; D unresolved. The V gene's germline CDR1 is SGHTA and CDR2 FQGNSA. Trimming cost V 1 base and J 5 bases, with 15 bases left between them. This CDR3 region has 16 residues. CDR3 sequence: CASSLDGRQYYQPQHF. CDR3 in DNA: TGTGCCAGCAGCTTAGACGGCAGGCAATATTATCAGCCCCAGCATTTT.

CDR3 sequence: CASSPGTGANYGYTF. In nucleotides, the CDR3 is TGTGCCAGTAGTCCCGGGACAGGAGCTAACTATGGCTACACCTTC. V is TRBV19 and J is TRBJ1-2, with 8 nucleotides matching TRBD1. This CDR3 region has 15 residues. V shed 5 bases, J shed 0 bases, and the junction held 5 bases outside the gene matches. In germline, CDR1 is LNHDA, CDR2 SQIVND (reference sequence).

The rearrangement uses TRBV7-6 and TRBJ2-6, with TRBD2 as a possible D gene (6 bases). This CDR3 has 18 residues. The germline gives CDR1 SGHVS, CDR2 FNYEAQ. Trimming removed 5 bases from V and 2 bases from J, with 19 bases in between. CDR3 sequence (DNA): TGTGCCAGCAGCATCCCCTGGGCGGGGCGGACTGGGGCCAACGTCCTGACTTTC. Translation: CASSIPWAGRTGANVLTF.

CDR3 residues: CASSPPGHNTGELFF. The DNA of the CDR3 is TGTGCCAGCTCACCCCCGGGACACAACACCGGGGAGCTGTTTTTT. V is TRBV18 and J is TRBJ2-2; the D gene is possibly TRBD1 (6 bases). This CDR3 is 15 amino acids long. Germline V lookup: CDR1 KGHSH, CDR2 LQKENI. Trimming took off 3 bases at V and 2 bases at J, with 10 bases between the two ends.

This chain joins TRBV7-2 and TRBJ2-7, with 11 bases matching TRBD1. Looked up from germline, CDR1 is SGHTA and CDR2 is FQGNSA. The CDR3 is made up of 14 amino acids. The V and J ends lost 5 bases and 7 bases, in that order; junction bases with no gene match: 7. Here the CDR3 DNA reads TGTGCCAGCAGCATAGGACAGGGGGCTCGGGAGCAGTACTTC. Its protein is CASSIGQGAREQYF.

V and J are TRBV7-9 and TRBJ2-5; the D gene is possibly TRBD2 (6 bases). The CDR3 is made up of 15 amino acids. The germline V gene encodes CDR1 SEHNR and CDR2 FQNEAQ (reference sequence). The V and J ends lost 5 bases and 2 bases respectively, with 15 bases between them. The CDR3, as DNA: TGTGCCAGCAGCATTCCCGGGACTTCTCAAGAGACCCAGTACTTC. Its protein product is CASSIPGTSQETQYF.

V gene TRBV12-5 combines with J gene TRBJ2-7; 12 nucleotides align to TRBD1. Germline CDR1 and CDR2: LGHNT and FRNRAP. CDR3 length equals 16 residues. V was pared by 3 bases and J by 5 bases, with 8 bases of the junction left unmatched. The CDR3 region is CASGFQAGTGGHEQYF. The CDR3, as DNA: TGTGCTAGTGGTTTTCAGGCCGGGACAGGGGGCCACGAGCAGTACTTC.

The chain is built from TRBV7-6 and TRBJ2-3, with TRBD1 identical over 7 bases. Germline loops: CDR1 SGHVS, CDR2 FNYEAQ. This CDR3 region has 15 residues. V was pared by 3 bases and J by 2 bases, with 5 bases of the junction left unmatched. Here the CDR3 reads CASSFEGAPTDTQYF. The CDR3, as DNA: TGTGCCAGCAGCTTCGAGGGGGCCCCCACAGATACGCAGTATTTT.

The CDR3 loop is CSVVGGSGSNQPQHF. In DNA form, the CDR3 reads TGCAGCGTTGTAGGGGGCTCGGGGAGCAATCAGCCCCAGCATTTT. The gene calls are TRBV29-1 and TRBJ1-5; 7 bases map to TRBD1. CDR3 size: 15 residues. Germline CDR1 is SQVTM and CDR2 is ANQGSEA. V trimming: 4 bases; J trimming: 1 base; junction bases outside the gene matches: 7.

The rearrangement joins TRBV11-2 to TRBJ1-1, with TRBD1 matching over 9 bases. This CDR3 has 15 amino acids. The germline V gene encodes CDR1 SGHAT and CDR2 FQNNGV. After removal of 6 bases from V and 1 base from J, the junction contained 6 bases not matched to a gene. The CDR3 nucleotides read TGTGCCAGCAGGGGGGGACAGGGAAAGAACACTGAAGCTTTCTTT. This codes for CASRGGQGKNTEAFF.

This clone was seen only once. The V gene is TRBV19, the J gene TRBJ1-3, with 8 bases fitting TRBD1. V lost 5 bases and J lost 0; bases outside the gene matches: 6. CDR3 length: 16 residues. The germline CDR1 and CDR2 sequences are LNHDA and SQIVND (reference sequence). The CDR3 spells CASSFTTGGSGNTIYF. CDR3 in DNA: TGTGCCAGTAGTTTTACTACAGGGGGCTCTGGAAACACCATATATTTT. Full variable domain (remainder filled in from reference TRBV19 and TRBJ1-3): DGGITQSPKYLFRKEGQNVTLSCEQNLNHDAMYWYRQDPGQGLRLIYYSQIVNDFQKGDIAEGYSVSREKKESFPLTVTSAQKNPTAFYLCASSFTTGGSGNTIYFGEGSWLTVV.

The chain is built from TRBV4-1 and TRBJ1-3, with a weak D call TRBD1 (5 bases). Germline assignment: CDR1 MGHRA and CDR2 YSYEKL. The ends were cut back, 4 bases at V and 0 bases at J, with 16 bases in the middle. The CDR3 totals 17 residues. The CDR3 DNA follows: TGCGCCAGCAGCCTTTTACCCCAGGGCGGCTCTGGAAACACCATATATTTT. Translated: CASSLLPQGGSGNTIYF.